This TCR beta chain was captured in a study of memory CD4+ T cells and cytomegalovirus serostatus. Single viable CD3+CD4+CD8-CD45RO+ cells were sorted as the memory CD4+ T cells. Donors' CMV status reflects serum IgG against pp150, pp28, p38, p52. Concerning this clone itself: Its cognate antigen is unknown.

The protocol was immunoSEQ multiplex PCR, while the TCRdb copy is restricted to in-frame clones and leaves out a portion. This sample yields about 43,000 clones, of which around 77% are seen a single time; approximately 0.6% belongs to the top ten. Trimming removed 0 bases at V and 5 bases at J, with 14 bases between. Germline CDR1 SNHLY, CDR2 FYNNEI. The CDR3 spans 16 residues. Study-wide results and limits: Each of approximately 70 CMV-associated TCRbeta sequences occurred in one to five individuals.

The origin of this receptor is an adult in good health and CMV-seronegative. The chain combines TRBV2 with TRBJ1-3; maybe TRBD1 (5 bases). The material sequenced was memory CD4+ T cells from blood. CDR3 nucleotide sequence: TGTGCCAGCAGTGAAGCGGGTCAGGGTATGAGAAACACCATATATTTT. Translated, it gives CASSEAGQGMRNTIYF.